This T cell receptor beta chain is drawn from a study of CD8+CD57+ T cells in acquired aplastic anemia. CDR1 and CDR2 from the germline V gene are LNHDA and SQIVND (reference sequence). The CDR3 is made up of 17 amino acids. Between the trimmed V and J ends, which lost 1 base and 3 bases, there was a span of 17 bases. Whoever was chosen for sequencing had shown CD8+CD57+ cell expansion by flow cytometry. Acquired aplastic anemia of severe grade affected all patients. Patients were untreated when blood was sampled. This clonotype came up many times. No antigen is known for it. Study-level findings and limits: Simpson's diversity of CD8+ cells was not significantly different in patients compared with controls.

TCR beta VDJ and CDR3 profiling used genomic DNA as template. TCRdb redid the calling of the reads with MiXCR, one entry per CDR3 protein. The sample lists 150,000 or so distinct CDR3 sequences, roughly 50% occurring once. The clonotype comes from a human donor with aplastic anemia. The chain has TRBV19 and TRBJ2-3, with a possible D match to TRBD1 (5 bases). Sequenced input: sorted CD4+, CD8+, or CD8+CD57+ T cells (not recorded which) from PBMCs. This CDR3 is CASSIGRQPIPTDTQYF. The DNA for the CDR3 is TGTGCCAGTAGTATAGGCCGACAGCCCATACCGACAGATACGCAGTATTTT.